A single sample gave rise to the 26 T cell receptor beta chains below, sequenced in a study of control samples from healthy donors and cancer patients. Here immunoSEQ multiplex PCR was the method, and the copy in TCRdb shows in-frame clones only, minus some. The sample lists 230,000 or so clones, just under 95% occurring once. The sequenced sample was blood. Receptors were obtained from a man in his fifties or sixties in good health.

The genes are TRBV5-4 and TRBJ1-2, with D hard to call. The V and J ends lost 5 bases and 2 bases respectively, with 10 bases between them. CDR1 and CDR2 from the germline V gene are SGHNT and YYREEE (reference sequence). CDR3 length equals 13 residues. CDR3 loop: CASSSRANYGYTF. The CDR3 DNA reads as TGTGCCAGCAGTAGTAGAGCCAACTATGGCTACACCTTC.

The chain links TRBV6-6 to TRBJ1-1; D unclear. CDR3 length: 13 residues. Germline values: CDR1 MNHNY, CDR2 SVGAGI (reference sequence). V was shortened by 6 bases and J by 4 bases, with 12 bases between the two germline ends. The CDR3 nucleotides read TGTGCCAGCAGCTCGGGAGAAAGCACTGAAGCTTTCTTT. It is translated as CASSSGESTEAFF.

This chain joins TRBV9 and TRBJ2-1; 9 bases match TRBD2. Germline V gene sequence: CDR1 SGDLS, CDR2 YYNGEE. Trimming removed 7 bases from V and 6 bases from J; junction bases left unmatched: 14. This CDR3 has 16 residues. The CDR3 is CASGYSGGFNRNEQFF. The CDR3 bases are TGTGCCAGCGGATATAGCGGGGGCTTCAACCGCAATGAGCAGTTCTTC.

Of note for this clone: This specimen includes other DNA sequences encoding the same CDR3. The chain employs TRBV6-5 and TRBJ1-1; a possible D gene is TRBD1 (5 bases). The CDR3 totals 14 residues. Germline V CDR1 and CDR2: MNHEY, SVGAGI. Trimming took 2 bases from V and 0 from J, leaving 7 bases between them. The CDR3 DNA reads as TGTGCCAGCAGTTACCGGGGACTGAACACTGAAGCTTTCTTT. Translating it yields CASSYRGLNTEAFF.

The chain employs TRBV2 and TRBJ1-4; 7 bases match TRBD1. This CDR3 spans 12 amino acids. The V gene's germline CDR1 is SNHLY and CDR2 FYNNEI. CDR3 amino acids: CASRTGVEKLFF. CDR3 nucleotide sequence: TGTGCTTCGAGGACAGGTGTGGAAAAACTGTTTTTT.

The chain employs TRBV27 and TRBJ1-2; D unresolved. The length of the CDR3 is 13 residues. Germline V CDR1 and CDR2: MNHEY, SMNVEV (reference sequence). The V and J ends lost 3 bases and 4 bases respectively, with 9 bases between them. The CDR3 sequence: CASSLRGGYGYTF. In nucleotides, the CDR3 is TGTGCCAGCAGTTTGCGCGGCGGCTATGGCTACACCTTC.

This clone is a singleton in its sample. The rearrangement joins TRBV5-5 to TRBJ1-2, with D maybe TRBD1 (5 bases). Trimming removed 4 bases from V and 4 bases from J, with 17 bases in between. Per the germline V gene, CDR1 is SGHKS and CDR2 is YYEKEE (reference sequence). The CDR3 covers 15 residues. The CDR3: CASSLAQQGGYGYTF. The CDR3 coding sequence is TGTGCCAGCAGCCTCGCCCAGCAGGGCGGCTATGGCTACACCTTC. The whole variable domain, filled in from reference TRBV5-5 and TRBJ1-2, reads DAGVTQSPTHLIKTRGQQVTLRCSPISGHKSVSWYQQVLGQGPQFIFQYYEKEERGRGNFPDRFSARQFPNYSSELNVNALLLGDSALYLCASSLAQQGGYGYTFGSGTRLTVV.

The rearrangement uses TRBV9 and TRBJ2-3, with D possibly being TRBD2 (7 bases). Germline lookup yields CDR1 SGDLS and CDR2 YYNGEE. The V end was cut by 1 base, the J end by 0 bases, with 15 bases between. The CDR3 is 17 amino acids. The CDR3 coding sequence is TGTGCCAGCAGCGTAAACGGGGGGCCCGCTAGCACAGATACGCAGTATTTT. As protein: CASSVNGGPASTDTQYF.

The rearrangement joins TRBV21-1 to TRBJ2-5; TRBD2 is taken as the D call from the table, unchecked against the DNA. TRBV21-1 corresponds to a pseudogene. The CDR3 has 16 residues. The CDR3 loop reads CASSKVVPGLEETQYF. The CDR3 nucleotides read TGTGCCAGCAGCAAAGTGGTACCGGGACTAGAAGAGACCCAGTACTTC.

This clone has only one observation. The chain is built from TRBV18 and TRBJ1-1; 8 bases are a match to TRBD1. The CDR3 length is 13 residues. Germline V gene data show CDR1 as KGHSH and CDR2 as LQKENI. Losses at the gene ends were 5 bases for V and 7 bases for J; bases not matched to a gene: 6. In DNA form, the CDR3 reads TGTGCCAGCTCAGGGGCGGACAGGGTTGAAGCTTTCTTT. Its translation is CASSGADRVEAFF.

The chain joins TRBV5-1 to TRBJ2-2, with 9 positions matching TRBD1. The CDR3 loop spans 14 amino acids. The V segment lost 6 bases and the J segment 7 bases; nucleotides outside the gene matches: 7. CDR1 and CDR2 (germline): SGHRS, YFSETQ. The CDR3 sequence is CASKRQGGIGELFF. CDR3 in DNA: TGCGCCAGCAAAAGACAGGGGGGAATCGGGGAGCTGTTTTTT.

The chain couples TRBV19 to TRBJ1-4; the match to TRBD1 covers 9 bases. V shed 6 bases, J shed 5 bases, and the junction held 4 bases outside the gene matches. The length of the CDR3 is 14 residues. CDR1 is LNHDA, CDR2 SQIVND, per germline (reference sequence). The chain's CDR3 is CASRPGQGNEKLFF. The CDR3 region has the DNA TGTGCCAGTAGACCGGGACAGGGAAATGAAAAACTGTTTTTT.

The rearrangement joins TRBV7-2 to TRBJ1-2; 8 nucleotides match TRBD1. The V segment lost 6 bases and the J segment 7 bases; nucleotides outside the gene matches: 10. The CDR3 contains 14 residues. Germline CDR1 and CDR2: SGHTA and FQGNSA. The chain's CDR3 is CASSATGEGVGYTF. CDR3 DNA: TGTGCCAGCAGTGCGACAGGGGAGGGCGTTGGCTACACCTTC.

The rearrangement uses TRBV2 and TRBJ2-5; 10 bases are a match to TRBD2. V was clipped by 6 bases and J by 5 bases; unmatched bases: 9. This CDR3 spans 15 amino acids. Germline CDR1 is SNHLY and CDR2 is FYNNEI. CDR3 sequence reads: CASSRAGGPSETQYF. Written as DNA, the CDR3 is TGTGCCAGCAGCCGAGCGGGGGGGCCGTCGGAGACCCAGTACTTC.

This clone was observed a few times. This CDR3 is CASSRGEGLNQPQHF. CDR3 DNA sequence: TGTGCCAGTAGTAGAGGGGAGGGTTTAAATCAGCCCCAGCATTTT. The chain has TRBV19 and TRBJ1-5, with a possible D match to TRBD1 (5 bases). There are 15 residues in the CDR3. Germline CDR1 and CDR2: LNHDA and SQIVND (reference sequence). The germline V and J ends were trimmed by 4 bases and 4 bases, with 14 bases remaining between them. The complete variable domain, with remaining parts taken from reference TRBV19 and TRBJ1-5, reads DGGITQSPKYLFRKEGQNVTLSCEQNLNHDAMYWYRQDPGQGLRLIYYSQIVNDFQKGDIAEGYSVSREKKESFPLTVTSAQKNPTAFYLCASSRGEGLNQPQHFGDGTRLSIL.

The chain recombines TRBV28 with TRBJ1-2, with D perhaps matching TRBD1 (5 bases). CDR3 length equals 16 residues. Trimming left V 6 bases short and J 1 base short, with 18 bases between. Germline V gives CDR1 MDHEN, CDR2 SYDVKM. The CDR3 DNA sequence: TGTGCCAGCAGGTCGGCAGGGATTTCGGATAACTATGGCTACACCTTC. The encoded protein is CASRSAGISDNYGYTF.

The CDR3 sequence is CASSPMGWADTQYF. In DNA form, the CDR3 reads TGTGCCAGCAGCCCCATGGGATGGGCAGATACGCAGTATTTT. V usage is TRBV7-3 and J usage is TRBJ2-3; D ambiguous. The germline gives CDR1 SGHTA, CDR2 FQGTGA. Trimming took 5 bases from V and 4 from J, leaving 13 bases between them. This CDR3 has 14 residues. Full variable domain (missing parts from reference TRBV7-3 and TRBJ2-3): GAGVSQTPSNKVTEKGKYVELRCDPISGHTALYWYRQSLGQGPEFLIYFQGTGAADDSGLPNDRFFAVRPEGSVSTLKIQRTERGDSAVYLCASSPMGWADTQYFGPGTRLTVL.

V usage is TRBV6-5 and J usage is TRBJ2-1; D unresolved. The ends were cut back, 6 bases at V and 6 bases at J, with 6 bases in the middle. CDR3 size: 11 residues. Germline V gene lookup returns CDR1 MNHEY and CDR2 SVGAGI. In DNA form, the CDR3 reads TGTGCCAGCAGCGCGGCCAATGAGCAGTTCTTC. Its protein product is CASSAANEQFF.

This rearrangement joins TRBV19 to TRBJ1-2, with D uncertain. V lost 6 bases and J lost 5, with 13 bases in between. The germline V gene encodes CDR1 LNHDA and CDR2 SQIVND (reference sequence). The CDR3 sequence is 13 residues long. The CDR3 nucleotides are TGTGCCAGTAGCACCGACCTGGATTATGGCTACACCTTC. As protein: CASSTDLDYGYTF.

The chain joins TRBV18 to TRBJ2-2; D not certain. The CDR3 contains 12 residues. In germline, CDR1 is KGHSH, CDR2 LQKENI. V lost 5 bases, J lost 4 bases, and 5 bases lay in between. In nucleotides, the CDR3 is TGTGCCAGCTCAATTGCCACCGGGGAGCTGTTTTTT. It codes for CASSIATGELFF.

This clone was recorded once. The rearrangement links TRBV6-1 to TRBJ2-7; 8 bases map to TRBD1. Germline assignment: CDR1 MNHNS and CDR2 SASEGT. Germline trimming cut 1 base from V and 6 bases from J; bases unmatched to any gene: 5. The CDR3 is 14 residues long. The CDR3 nucleotides read TGTGCCAGCAGTGAAGGGTCAGGGGGCGGCGAGCAGTACGTC. This sequence encodes CASSEGSGGGEQYV.

The chain couples TRBV28 to TRBJ2-5, with 11 bases that match TRBD2. Unmatched junction bases numbered 7, after V lost 6 bases and J lost 1 base. CDR3 length: 16 amino acids. Per germline, CDR1 MDHEN and CDR2 SYDVKM. DNA for the CDR3: TGTGCCAGCAGACTACCCCTAGCGGGGGGCCAAGAGACCCAGTACTTC. Its protein product is CASRLPLAGGQETQYF.

This clone was observed a single time. This chain joins TRBV24-1 and TRBJ2-2; either TRBD1 or TRBD2 may fit D (5 bases each). V dropped 8 bases and J dropped 4 bases, with 13 bases sitting between them. The V gene's germline CDR1 is KGHDR and CDR2 SFDVKD. The CDR3 is made up of 14 amino acids. This CDR3 reads CATKERGLTGELFF. The CDR3 DNA reads TGTGCCACCAAAGAACGGGGCCTCACCGGGGAGCTGTTTTTT.

The V call is TRBV10-2, the J call TRBJ1-1, with D unresolved. Germline CDR1 and CDR2: WSHSY and SAAADI. The CDR3 consists of 12 residues. The V end lost 4 bases, the J end lost 11 bases, and 14 bases lay between the germline ends. CDR3 coding DNA: TGCGCCAGCAGTGGCAAACAGCCGCGGGCTTTCTTT. Translating it yields CASSGKQPRAFF.

CDR3 loop: CASSPSLTGELFF. The CDR3, as DNA: TGTGCCAGCAGCCCTTCTCTGACCGGGGAGCTGTTTTTT. The J gene is TRBJ2-2, the V gene TRBV3-1 (or the pseudogene TRBV3-2); D gene ambiguous. This CDR3 region has 13 residues. Germline loops: CDR1 LGHDT, CDR2 YNNKEL (reference sequence). V lost 4 bases and J 5 bases, leaving 8 bases between the germline ends.

J is TRBJ2-1 and V is TRBV11-3, with D perhaps TRBD1 or TRBD2 (5 bases each). Germline CDR1 and CDR2: SGHNT and YENEEA. The CDR3 length is 13 residues. V was trimmed by 3 bases and J by 9 bases, leaving 12 bases between them. The CDR3 reads CASSFLQGAEQFF. DNA for the CDR3: TGTGCCAGCAGCTTCCTCCAGGGAGCTGAGCAGTTCTTC.